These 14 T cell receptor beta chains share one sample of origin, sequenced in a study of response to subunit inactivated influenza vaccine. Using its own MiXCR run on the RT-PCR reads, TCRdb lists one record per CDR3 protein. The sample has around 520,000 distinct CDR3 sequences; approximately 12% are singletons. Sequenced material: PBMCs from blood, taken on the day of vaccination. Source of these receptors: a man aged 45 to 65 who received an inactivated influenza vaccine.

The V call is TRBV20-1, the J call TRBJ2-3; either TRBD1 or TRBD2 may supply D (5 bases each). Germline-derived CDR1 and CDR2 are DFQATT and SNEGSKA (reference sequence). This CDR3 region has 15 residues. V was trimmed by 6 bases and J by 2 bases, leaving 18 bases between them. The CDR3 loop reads CSAAGRVPNTDTQYF. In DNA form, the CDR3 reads TGCAGTGCGGCAGGGCGGGTCCCTAACACAGATACGCAGTATTTT.

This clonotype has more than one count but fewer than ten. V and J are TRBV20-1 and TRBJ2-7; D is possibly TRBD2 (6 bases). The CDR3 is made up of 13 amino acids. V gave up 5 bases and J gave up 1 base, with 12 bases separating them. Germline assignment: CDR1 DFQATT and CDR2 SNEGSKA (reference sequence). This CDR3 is CSAFYGGSYEQYF. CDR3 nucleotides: TGCAGTGCTTTCTACGGGGGATCCTACGAGCAGTACTTC.

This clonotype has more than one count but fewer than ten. CDR3 sequence (DNA): TGTGCCAGCAGCTTAGCCCTACAGGGGAACTATGGCTACACCTTC. As protein: CASSLALQGNYGYTF. The V and J genes are TRBV11-2 and TRBJ1-2, with 7 nucleotides matching TRBD1. J lost 2 bases, V lost 1 base, and 4 bases had no gene match. The CDR3 length is 15 residues. The germline V gene has CDR1 SGHAT and CDR2 FQNNGV.

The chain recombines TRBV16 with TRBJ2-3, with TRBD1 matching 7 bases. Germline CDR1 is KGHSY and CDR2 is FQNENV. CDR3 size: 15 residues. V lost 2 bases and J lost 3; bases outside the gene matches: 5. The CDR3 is CASSQLQQGTDTQYF. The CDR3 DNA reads TGTGCCAGCAGCCAACTTCAACAGGGGACAGATACGCAGTATTTT.

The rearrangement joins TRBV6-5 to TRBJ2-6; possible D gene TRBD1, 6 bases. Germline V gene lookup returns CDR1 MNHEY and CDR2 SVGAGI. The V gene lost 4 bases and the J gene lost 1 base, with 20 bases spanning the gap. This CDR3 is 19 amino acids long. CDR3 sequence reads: CASSFQQGRWISGANVLTF. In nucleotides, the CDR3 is TGTGCCAGCAGTTTCCAACAGGGTCGTTGGATTTCTGGGGCCAACGTCCTGACTTTC.

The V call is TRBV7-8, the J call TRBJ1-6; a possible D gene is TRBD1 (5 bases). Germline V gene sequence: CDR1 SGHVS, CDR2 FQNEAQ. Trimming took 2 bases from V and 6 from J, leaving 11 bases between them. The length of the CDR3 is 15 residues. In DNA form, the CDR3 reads TGTGCCAGCAGCTTACAGAAGCAGGGTAATTCACCCCTCCACTTT. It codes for CASSLQKQGNSPLHF.

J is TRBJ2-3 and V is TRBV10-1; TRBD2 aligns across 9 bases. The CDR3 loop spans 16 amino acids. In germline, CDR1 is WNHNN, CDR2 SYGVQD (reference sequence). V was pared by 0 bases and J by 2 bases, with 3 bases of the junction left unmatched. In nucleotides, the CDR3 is TGCGCCAGCAGTGAGTCTGGACTAGCGTCCACAGATACGCAGTATTTT. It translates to CASSESGLASTDTQYF.

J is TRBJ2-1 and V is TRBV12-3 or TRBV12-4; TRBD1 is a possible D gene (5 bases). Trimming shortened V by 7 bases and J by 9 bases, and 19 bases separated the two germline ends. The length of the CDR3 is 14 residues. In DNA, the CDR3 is TGTGCCAGCACCCGCGTCGAGCGAAGGGGTGAGCAGTTCTTC. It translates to CASTRVERRGEQFF.

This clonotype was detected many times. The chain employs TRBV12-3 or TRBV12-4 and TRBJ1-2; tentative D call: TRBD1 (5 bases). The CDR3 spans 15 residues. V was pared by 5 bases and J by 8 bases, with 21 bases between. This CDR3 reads CASSTSLGDRGGYTF. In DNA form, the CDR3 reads TGTGCCAGCAGTACCTCCCTCGGGGACCGGGGAGGCTACACCTTC.

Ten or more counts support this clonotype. The CDR3 DNA reads as TGCGCCAGCAGCCAAGATGAGCAATCATTAACTGAAGCTTTCTTT. This gives the protein CASSQDEQSLTEAFF. The chain recombines TRBV4-1 with TRBJ1-1; D is unclear. Deletions cut 0 bases from V and 5 bases from J, with 13 bases between. Germline CDR1 and CDR2: MGHRA and YSYEKL. CDR3 size: 15 residues.

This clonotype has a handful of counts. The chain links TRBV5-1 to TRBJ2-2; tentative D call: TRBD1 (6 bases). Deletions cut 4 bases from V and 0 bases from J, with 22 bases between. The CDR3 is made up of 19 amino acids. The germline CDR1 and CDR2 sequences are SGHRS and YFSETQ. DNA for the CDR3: TGCGCCAGCAGCCCCGGACAGCCCGAGCCCGGCACGAACACCGGGGAGCTGTTTTTT. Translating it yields CASSPGQPEPGTNTGELFF.

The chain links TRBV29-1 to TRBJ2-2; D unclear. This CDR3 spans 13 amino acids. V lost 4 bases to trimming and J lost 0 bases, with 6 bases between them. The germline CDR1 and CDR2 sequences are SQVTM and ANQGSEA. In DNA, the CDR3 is TGCAGCGTTGCGGTTCCGAACACCGGGGAGCTGTTTTTT. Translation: CSVAVPNTGELFF.

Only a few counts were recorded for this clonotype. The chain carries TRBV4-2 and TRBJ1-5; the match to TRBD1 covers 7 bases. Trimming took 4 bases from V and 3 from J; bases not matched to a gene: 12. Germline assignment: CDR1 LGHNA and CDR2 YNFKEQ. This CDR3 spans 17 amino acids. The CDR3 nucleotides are TGTGCCAGCAGCCCCGAGGTTCGCGGACAGGCCAATCAGCCCCAGCATTTT. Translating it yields CASSPEVRGQANQPQHF.

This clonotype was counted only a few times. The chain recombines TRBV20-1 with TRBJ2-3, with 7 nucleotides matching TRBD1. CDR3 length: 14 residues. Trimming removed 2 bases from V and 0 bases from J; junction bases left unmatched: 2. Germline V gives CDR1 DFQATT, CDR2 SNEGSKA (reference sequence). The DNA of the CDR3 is TGCAGTGCTAGAAGGGACAGTAGCACAGATACGCAGTATTTT. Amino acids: CSARRDSSTDTQYF.